This T cell receptor (beta chain) appears in the sequencing data of a study of spatial heterogeneity in lung cancer. Study details: Alpha-chain sequences were detected in numbers that were consistently lower than beta-chain sequences. Study-level points and caveats: The appearance of ubiquitous expanded tumor TCRs in blood was greater at resection than follow-up.

The CDR3 length is 12 residues. V lost 7 bases, J lost 10 bases, and 14 bases lay in between. This clonotype was seen more than once but under ten times. Its target is not known. Time point meaning: sample taken at primary tumor resection. Extraction of whole RNA from tumor, nontumor lung or frozen PBMC preceded unsorted sequencing. More than 70 TRACERx patients with early, untreated non-small cell lung cancer donated samples. Every individual TCR cDNA molecule carried its own unique molecular identifier, which allowed correction of PCR and sequencing errors. Each CDR3 protein gets one entry after TCRdb re-called the 5' RACE reads with MiXCR. This table holds some 47,000 distinct CDR3 sequences, less than 9% found once.

The rearrangement uses TRBV12-3 or TRBV12-4 and TRBJ2-1, with a weak D call TRBD2 (5 bases). This receptor was taken from a female donor with early-stage non-small cell lung cancer. The specimen was PBMCs, collected at surgery. The CDR3: CASTQRWQEQFF. The CDR3 DNA reads as TGTGCCAGCACCCAGCGGTGGCAGGAGCAGTTCTTC.